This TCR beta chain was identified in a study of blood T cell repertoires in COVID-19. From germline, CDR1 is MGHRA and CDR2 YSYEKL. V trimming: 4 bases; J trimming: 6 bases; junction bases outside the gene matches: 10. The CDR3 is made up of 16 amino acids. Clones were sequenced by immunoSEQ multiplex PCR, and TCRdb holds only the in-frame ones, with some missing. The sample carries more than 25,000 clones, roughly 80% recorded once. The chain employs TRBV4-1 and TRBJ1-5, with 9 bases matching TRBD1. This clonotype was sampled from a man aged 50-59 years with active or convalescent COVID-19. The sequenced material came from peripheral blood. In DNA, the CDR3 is TGCGCCAGCAGCCCCGTCCCGGGACAGGGCGCTCAGCCCCAGCATTTT. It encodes CASSPVPGQGAQPQHF.